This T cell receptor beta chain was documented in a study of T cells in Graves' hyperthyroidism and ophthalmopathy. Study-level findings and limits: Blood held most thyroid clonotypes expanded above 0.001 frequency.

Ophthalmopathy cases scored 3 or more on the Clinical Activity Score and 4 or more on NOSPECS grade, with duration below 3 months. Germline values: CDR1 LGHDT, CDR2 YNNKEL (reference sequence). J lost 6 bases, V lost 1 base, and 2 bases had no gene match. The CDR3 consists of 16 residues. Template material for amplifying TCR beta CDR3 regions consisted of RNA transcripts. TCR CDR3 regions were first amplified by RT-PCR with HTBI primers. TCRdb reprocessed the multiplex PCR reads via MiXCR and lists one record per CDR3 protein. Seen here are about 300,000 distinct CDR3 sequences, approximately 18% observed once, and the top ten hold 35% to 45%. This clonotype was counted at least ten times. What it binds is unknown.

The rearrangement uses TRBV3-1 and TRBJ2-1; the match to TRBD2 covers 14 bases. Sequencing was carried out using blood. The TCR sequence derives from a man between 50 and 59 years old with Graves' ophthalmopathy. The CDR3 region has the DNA TGTGCCAGCAGCCAAGTTGGGACTAGCGGGAGCAATGAGCAGTTCTTC. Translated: CASSQVGTSGSNEQFF.